Shown below are 24 T cell receptor beta chains from a single sample sequenced in a study of blood T cell repertoires in COVID-19. Generated by immunoSEQ multiplex PCR, the TCRdb table keeps only in-frame clones and is missing some. The table has 250,000 to 300,000 clones, more than 80% seen once. Sequencing was performed on peripheral blood. Receptor source: a woman aged 50 to 60 with COVID-19, enrolled during active disease.

The genes are TRBV30 and TRBJ1-1; the D gene is possibly TRBD1 (5 bases). V was clipped by 7 bases and J by 2 bases, with 20 bases between them. Per the germline V gene, CDR1 is GTSNPN and CDR2 is SVGIG (reference sequence). The CDR3 has 15 amino acids. As DNA, the CDR3 is TGTGCCTTACACCCGACGCGGGGGGTCAACACTGAAGCTTTCTTT. It yields the protein CALHPTRGVNTEAFF.

CDR3 in amino acids: CASSPGTSEKETQYF. CDR3 nucleotides: TGTGCCAGCAGCCCCGGGACTAGCGAAAAAGAGACCCAGTACTTC. The chain is built from TRBV7-3 and TRBJ2-5, with TRBD2 matching over 10 bases. After removal of 5 bases from V and 3 bases from J, the junction contained 6 bases not matched to a gene. CDR3 length equals 15 residues. Germline V gene lookup returns CDR1 SGHTA and CDR2 FQGTGA.

The chain employs TRBV7-7 and TRBJ2-3, with TRBD2 as a possible D gene (5 bases). The CDR3 runs 14 residues. Looked up from germline, CDR1 is SSHAT and CDR2 is FNYEAQ (reference sequence). V gave up 5 bases and J gave up 2 bases, with 11 bases separating them. CDR3 residues: CASSPAELTDTQYF. CDR3 bases: TGTGCCAGCAGCCCAGCGGAACTCACAGATACGCAGTATTTT.

The V call is TRBV21-1, the J call TRBJ2-1; the table's D call, TRBD2, was not checked against the DNA. TRBV21-1 is given as a pseudogene. The CDR3 runs 18 residues. The CDR3 nucleotides are TGTGCCAGCAGCGAAACCCCCCGGGGAGCGTCCTTTAATCAGGAGCAGTTCTTC. It translates to CASSETPRGASFNQEQFF.

CDR3: CASSYSAGRSAYEQYF. In DNA form, the CDR3 reads TGTGCCAGCAGTTACTCTGCCGGGAGGTCCGCCTACGAGCAGTACTTC. The V gene is TRBV6-2 or TRBV6-3, the J gene TRBJ2-7; 7 nucleotides agree with TRBD2. The CDR3 totals 16 residues. In germline, CDR1 is MNHEY, CDR2 SVGEGT. V lost 0 bases to trimming and J lost 2 bases; unmatched junction nucleotides: 7.

As to this clone: In the same sample, other DNA sequences code for this CDR3. V and J are TRBV18 and TRBJ1-1; D call uncertain. The CDR3 sequence is 13 residues long. Trimming removed 2 bases from V and 5 bases from J, with 9 bases in between. The V gene's germline CDR1 is KGHSH and CDR2 LQKENI. The CDR3 reads CASSPSSGTEAFF. The CDR3, as DNA: TGTGCCAGCTCACCATCCTCGGGGACTGAAGCTTTCTTT.

CDR3 amino acids: CASTQLVSDSPLHF. The DNA for the CDR3 is TGTGCCAGCACCCAACTAGTGAGTGATTCACCCCTCCACTTT. The rearrangement joins TRBV2 to TRBJ1-6; D unresolved. Trimming removed 7 bases at V and 8 bases at J, with 15 bases between. The CDR3 covers 14 residues. Germline V CDR1 and CDR2: SNHLY, FYNNEI.

V is TRBV9 and J is TRBJ2-1; TRBD1 is a possible D gene (6 bases). The CDR3 covers 15 residues. Trimming left V 3 bases short and J 4 bases short, with 14 bases between. The germline V gene has CDR1 SGDLS and CDR2 YYNGEE. The CDR3 is CASSETDSRYNEQFF. DNA for the CDR3: TGTGCCAGCAGCGAGACGGACAGTAGGTACAATGAGCAGTTCTTC.

The CDR3 DNA sequence: TGCGCCAGCGGCTCGGGGGAGAGTGAAAAACTGTTTTTT. As protein: CASGSGESEKLFF. The chain carries TRBV5-1 and TRBJ1-4; D is perhaps TRBD1 (5 bases). Germline CDR1 SGHRS, CDR2 YFSETQ. The CDR3 length is 13 residues. V was cut by 7 bases and J by 7 bases, with 14 bases left in between.

V and J are TRBV7-8 and TRBJ1-2; 7 nucleotides match TRBD1. CDR1 is SGHVS and CDR2 is FQNEAQ in the germline V gene. With V trimmed by 1 base and J by 3 bases, 8 bases remained unmatched. This CDR3 is 16 amino acids long. The CDR3 nucleotides are TGTGCCAGCAGCTTAGGGAAGGGACAGTCGGACTATGGCTACACCTTC. Residues: CASSLGKGQSDYGYTF.

This chain uses TRBV6-5 with TRBJ2-2, with 8 bases lining up with TRBD2. This CDR3 comprises 14 residues. Germline trimming cut 8 bases from V and 5 bases from J; bases unmatched to any gene: 7. CDR1 MNHEY and CDR2 SVGAGI come from the germline V gene. The CDR3 spells CASQSGSATGELFF. CDR3 DNA: TGTGCCAGCCAGAGCGGGAGCGCGACCGGGGAGCTGTTTTTT.

In regard to this clone: The sample contains more than one DNA sequence encoding this CDR3. CDR3 DNA sequence: TGTGCCAGCAGTGAAGGTAGAGAGACCCAGTACTTC. This translates into CASSEGRETQYF. The chain uses TRBV2 and TRBJ2-5, with D uncertain. This CDR3 contains 12 residues. Trimming pared 1 base from V and 4 bases from J, leaving 4 bases between. Germline assignment: CDR1 SNHLY and CDR2 FYNNEI. Supplemented by reference TRBV2 and TRBJ2-5, the full variable domain reads EPEVTQTPSHQVTQMGQEVILRCVPISNHLYFYWYRQILGQKVEFLVSFYNNEISEKSEIFDDQFSVERPDGSNFTLKIRSTKLEDSAMYFCASSEGRETQYFGPGTRLLVL.

V is TRBV5-6 and J is TRBJ2-1, with 8 bases matching TRBD1. Germline V gives CDR1 SGHDT, CDR2 YYEEEE. V was clipped by 1 base and J by 10 bases; unmatched bases: 4. This CDR3 is built from 13 residues. CDR3 amino acids: CASSLQGAEEQFF. The CDR3 region has the DNA TGTGCCAGCAGCTTGCAGGGGGCGGAAGAGCAGTTCTTC.

V is TRBV6-5 and J is TRBJ2-5, with D maybe TRBD2 (6 bases). The CDR3 contains 15 residues. The germline CDR1 and CDR2 sequences are MNHEY and SVGAGI. The V gene lost 0 bases and the J gene lost 5 bases, with 13 bases spanning the gap. CDR3 nucleotide sequence: TGTGCCAGCAGTTACTCCTGGGACTCCCGGGAGACCCAGTACTTC. Translated: CASSYSWDSRETQYF.

The chain joins TRBV7-6 to TRBJ1-3, with 8 bases that match TRBD1. Germline CDR1 is SGHVS and CDR2 is FNYEAQ. V was pared by 5 bases and J by 3 bases, with 6 bases of the junction left unmatched. The CDR3 has 15 amino acids. CDR3 nucleotides: TGTGCCAGCAGCCAACAAGACAGGGGTGGAAACACCATATATTTT. It codes for CASSQQDRGGNTIYF.

The J gene is TRBJ1-1, the V gene TRBV15, with a tentative D call TRBD1 (5 bases). Trimming stripped 0 bases from V and 1 base from J, with 9 bases between. Germline V gene data show CDR1 as LNHNV and CDR2 as YYDKDF (reference sequence). This CDR3 is 15 amino acids long. The CDR3 region is CATSRDAQANTEAFF. CDR3 sequence (DNA): TGTGCCACCAGCAGAGATGCACAGGCGAACACTGAAGCTTTCTTT.

The V gene is TRBV7-9, the J gene TRBJ1-6; D is undetermined. There are 14 residues in the CDR3. V was shortened by 5 bases and J by 10 bases, with 15 bases between the two germline ends. CDR1 and CDR2 from the germline V gene are SEHNR and FQNEAQ (reference sequence). In DNA, the CDR3 is TGTGCCAGCAGCCCGGGCCCGAGGGAATCACCCCTCCACTTT. It is translated as CASSPGPRESPLHF.

Notes on this clone: A junction boundary mismatches the germline segment, possibly from a read error. The rearrangement joins TRBV5-1 to TRBJ2-7, with 9 bases identical to TRBD1. Per the germline V gene, CDR1 is SGHRS and CDR2 is YFSETQ. The length of the CDR3 is 16 residues. The CDR3 DNA follows: TGCGCCAGCAGCCCTCAGGGACAGGGATTCTCCCACGAGCAGTACTTC. It is translated as CASSPQGQGFSHEQYF.

CDR3 in DNA: TGTGCCAGCAGCTTGGGAGGGTCCCAGCCCCAGCATTTT. It is translated as CASSLGGSQPQHF. This rearrangement joins TRBV5-6 to TRBJ1-5; D not resolved. The germline V gene encodes CDR1 SGHDT and CDR2 YYEEEE. Between the trimmed V and J ends, which lost 0 bases and 7 bases, there was a span of 8 bases. The CDR3 is 13 residues long.

This chain connects TRBV5-5 to TRBJ1-4; D is uncertain. V lost 4 bases and J lost 7, with 14 bases in between. CDR1 and CDR2 from the germline V gene are SGHKS and YYEKEE (reference sequence). The CDR3 is made up of 14 amino acids. The CDR3 DNA is TGTGCCAGCAGCCGGGGAGGGTTAGGTGAAAAACTGTTTTTT. Its protein is CASSRGGLGEKLFF.

The chain combines TRBV2 with TRBJ1-1; D not certain. The CDR3 sequence is 13 residues long. Germline V gene lookup returns CDR1 SNHLY and CDR2 FYNNEI. Trimming stripped 5 bases from V and 1 base from J, with 8 bases between. The chain's CDR3 is CASSLAENTEAFF. The CDR3 region has the DNA TGTGCCAGCAGTTTAGCCGAGAACACTGAAGCTTTCTTT. Looking up the rest from reference TRBV2 and TRBJ1-1 gives the full variable domain: EPEVTQTPSHQVTQMGQEVILRCVPISNHLYFYWYRQILGQKVEFLVSFYNNEISEKSEIFDDQFSVERPDGSNFTLKIRSTKLEDSAMYFCASSLAENTEAFFGQGTRLTVV.

The rearrangement joins TRBV2 to TRBJ1-6; 9 nucleotides match TRBD1. With V trimmed by 6 bases and J by 8 bases, 11 bases remained unmatched. Per the germline V gene, CDR1 is SNHLY and CDR2 is FYNNEI. This CDR3 contains 16 residues. This CDR3 reads CASSQDRGSTYSPLHF. The CDR3 nucleotides read TGTGCCAGCAGCCAGGACAGGGGATCTACCTATTCACCCCTCCACTTT.

This clone was observed a handful of times. This chain uses TRBV6-6 with TRBJ1-6; 9 nucleotides agree with TRBD1. CDR3 length: 14 residues. Germline CDR1 is MNHNY and CDR2 is SVGAGI (reference sequence). J gave up 12 bases and V 8 bases, and 11 bases lay outside the gene matches. The CDR3: CASGTGTGLLPLHF. The CDR3 DNA is TGTGCCAGCGGGACCGGGACAGGGCTTTTACCCCTCCACTTT.

The rearrangement links TRBV6-2 or TRBV6-3 to TRBJ1-5, with 9 positions matching TRBD1. Germline CDR1 is MNHEY and CDR2 is SVGEGT. This CDR3 is 19 amino acids long. The trim removed 0 bases at V and 1 base at J, leaving 10 bases unmatched. In nucleotides, the CDR3 is TGTGCCAGCAGTTACTCCTCCGGGACAGGGACCCCCAGCAATCAGCCCCAGCATTTT. Amino acids: CASSYSSGTGTPSNQPQHF.